Shown below are 30 T cell receptor beta chains from a single sample sequenced in a study of CXCR3-negative and CXCR3-positive naive CD8 T cells. cDNA libraries for TRB were generated by 5' RACE incorporating UMI labels. TCRdb re-analyzed the 5' RACE reads; it lists each CDR3 protein once, without DNA. The clone table shows about 62,000 distinct CDR3 sequences, with the ten largest holding around 4%. The sequencing input was naive CXCR3- CD8+ T cells from blood. Subset denoted: CD45RO-CCR7+CD27+CD95- naive CD8+ T cells lacking CXCR3 (TNR3-). The receptors come from a human donor in good health. Some clones in this sample may be carry-over from other donors' samples.

The genes are TRBV7-2 and TRBJ2-3; lacking DNA, the TRBD2 call made by TCRdb goes unchecked. Looked up from germline, CDR1 is SGHTA and CDR2 is FQGNSA. This CDR3 comprises 15 residues. The CDR3 here is CASSYLAGGTDTQYF.

The V and J genes are TRBV7-9 and TRBJ1-1; TCRdb lists TRBD1, though no DNA is available to test this call. CDR3 length equals 15 residues. Germline CDR1 and CDR2: SEHNR and FQNEAQ (reference sequence). The CDR3 region is CASSPQTGVNTEAFF.

V is TRBV14 and J is TRBJ2-1; TCRdb indicates TRBD2, and absent DNA this call remains unverified. This CDR3 is 19 amino acids long. Looked up from germline, CDR1 is SGHDN and CDR2 is FVKESK. The CDR3 sequence: CASSQITRTSGGPYNEQFF.

The chain has TRBV9 and TRBJ1-5. The CDR3 length is 13 residues. Germline lookup yields CDR1 SGDLS and CDR2 YYNGEE. CDR3 sequence reads: CASSVDGNQPQHF.

This chain uses TRBV14 with TRBJ2-7; the TCRdb D gene call, TRBD1, has no DNA to confirm it. Germline V gene data show CDR1 as SGHDN and CDR2 as FVKESK. There are 17 residues in the CDR3. The CDR3 loop reads CASSQETGAIWPYEQYF.

V is TRBV7-8 and J is TRBJ2-1; the TRBD2 assignment by TCRdb is unverifiable without DNA. Germline V CDR1 and CDR2: SGHVS, FQNEAQ. The CDR3 is 16 amino acids. CDR3 residues: CASSLPGLAEYNEQFF.

The V gene is TRBV29-1, the J gene TRBJ1-1; TCRdb indicates TRBD1, and absent DNA this call remains unverified. This CDR3 has 12 amino acids. Looked up from germline, CDR1 is SQVTM and CDR2 is ANQGSEA. The CDR3 here is CSAGQPSSIAFF.

The chain combines TRBV15 with TRBJ2-7; TCRdb proposes TRBD2, but this gene call is untestable without DNA. Per germline, CDR1 LNHNV and CDR2 YYDKDF (reference sequence). The CDR3 spans 16 residues. The CDR3 is CATSRDRSGAGYEQYF.

V gene TRBV29-1 combines with J gene TRBJ2-7. Germline assignment: CDR1 SQVTM and CDR2 ANQGSEA. The CDR3 contains 13 residues. The CDR3 reads CSVESKSSYEQYF.

The J gene is TRBJ1-1, the V gene TRBV29-1; TCRdb picks TRBD1, but there is no DNA to check that call. The CDR3 contains 15 residues. Germline-derived CDR1 and CDR2 are SQVTM and ANQGSEA. The chain's CDR3 is CSVDPRADMNTEAFF.

The V gene is TRBV7-9, the J gene TRBJ1-6; absent DNA, TCRdb's TRBD1 call cannot be checked. The CDR3 consists of 15 residues. Germline-derived CDR1 and CDR2 are SEHNR and FQNEAQ (reference sequence). Here the CDR3 reads CASSPLVDTRAPLHF.

The chain employs TRBV9 and TRBJ2-1; no DNA is available, so the TRBD2 call from TCRdb remains unchecked. Germline values: CDR1 SGDLS, CDR2 YYNGEE. This CDR3 is 16 amino acids long. CDR3 protein: CASRVDSGGAYNEKFF.

The V call is TRBV27, the J call TRBJ2-5; no DNA is available, so the TRBD1 call from TCRdb remains unchecked. The CDR3 is 14 residues long. Germline loops: CDR1 MNHEY, CDR2 SMNVEV (reference sequence). The CDR3 protein is CASSSNRDWETQYF.

The chain has TRBV19 and TRBJ2-7; TCRdb gives TRBD2 as the D gene, but with no DNA this cannot be confirmed. CDR3 length: 13 amino acids. CDR1 is LNHDA, CDR2 SQIVND, per germline (reference sequence). The CDR3 sequence: CASSIGRTYEQYF.

V usage is TRBV20-1 and J usage is TRBJ2-7; TCRdb designates TRBD2, a call that cannot be tested without DNA. This CDR3 spans 20 amino acids. The germline V gene encodes CDR1 DFQATT and CDR2 SNEGSKA (reference sequence). The CDR3 is CSARDIDRTPGPSPAYEQYF.

The chain employs TRBV7-6 and TRBJ1-2. From germline, CDR1 is SGHVS and CDR2 FNYEAQ. CDR3 length equals 13 residues. The CDR3 loop reads CASSSQANYGYTF.

V and J are TRBV5-6 and TRBJ2-7. CDR3 size: 13 residues. Per the germline V gene, CDR1 is SGHDT and CDR2 is YYEEEE. The CDR3 protein is CASSLSPSYEQYF.

The rearrangement joins TRBV18 to TRBJ2-5. The CDR3 spans 14 residues. Germline-derived CDR1 and CDR2 are KGHSH and LQKENI. CDR3 region: CASSPPKIQETQYF.

V usage is TRBV29-1 and J usage is TRBJ2-2; TCRdb picks TRBD1, but there is no DNA to check that call. CDR3 length equals 11 residues. Germline V gives CDR1 SQVTM, CDR2 ANQGSEA. This CDR3 reads CSVGGTGELFF.

The rearrangement joins TRBV4-3 to TRBJ2-7; with no DNA, the TCRdb D assignment of TRBD1 cannot be verified. The CDR3 runs 15 residues. Germline values: CDR1 LGHNA, CDR2 YSLEER. The CDR3 spells CASSQDTALTTEQYF.

The chain's CDR3 is CSARVRTDLHNYGYTF. The chain employs TRBV20-1 and TRBJ1-2. This CDR3 comprises 16 residues. Germline lookup yields CDR1 DFQATT and CDR2 SNEGSKA (reference sequence).

The V and J genes are TRBV6-2 or TRBV6-3 and TRBJ2-7. This CDR3 contains 11 residues. Germline CDR1 is MNHEY and CDR2 is SVGEGT. CDR3 sequence: CASRIGYEQYF.

V and J are TRBV28 and TRBJ2-1; lacking DNA, the TRBD2 call made by TCRdb goes unchecked. The length of the CDR3 is 14 residues. Per germline, CDR1 MDHEN and CDR2 SYDVKM. The CDR3 loop reads CASSLLLAGNEQFF.

The rearrangement links TRBV29-1 to TRBJ2-1; the D call of TRBD1 rests on TCRdb alone, since no DNA is present to check it. Germline lookup yields CDR1 SQVTM and CDR2 ANQGSEA. The CDR3 loop spans 13 amino acids. CDR3 amino acids: CSLDRGFDNEQFF.

The V gene is TRBV7-2, the J gene TRBJ2-3; TCRdb's D call, TRBD1, is unchecked because there is no DNA. Per the germline V gene, CDR1 is SGHTA and CDR2 is FQGNSA. The CDR3 is 15 residues long. This CDR3 reads CASSLARGATDTQYF.

This chain joins TRBV6-5 and TRBJ2-3. Germline lookup yields CDR1 MNHEY and CDR2 SVGAGI. The CDR3 has 12 residues. The CDR3 protein is CASSYDTDTQYF.

The chain couples TRBV9 to TRBJ2-3; the D call of TRBD2 rests on TCRdb alone, since no DNA is present to check it. CDR1 is SGDLS, CDR2 YYNGEE, per germline. This CDR3 contains 15 residues. The CDR3 region is CASSVVTSGTDTQYF. Full variable domain (missing parts from reference TRBV9 and TRBJ2-3): DSGVTQTPKHLITATGQRVTLRCSPRSGDLSVYWYQQSLDQGLQFLIQYYNGEERAKGNILERFSAQQFPDLHSELNLSSLELGDSALYFCASSVVTSGTDTQYFGPGTRLTVL.

The chain combines TRBV27 with TRBJ2-7; TCRdb returns TRBD2, unconfirmable since there is no DNA. This CDR3 contains 15 residues. The germline V gene has CDR1 MNHEY and CDR2 SMNVEV (reference sequence). This CDR3 reads CASSLGGGTVYEQYF.

V is TRBV12-5 and J is TRBJ1-2; TCRdb names TRBD1, which stays unverified in the absence of DNA. The CDR3 has 16 amino acids. From germline, CDR1 is LGHNT and CDR2 FRNRAP. The CDR3 sequence: CASGLTPLAPLYGYTF.

V gene TRBV9 combines with J gene TRBJ2-7; TCRdb calls TRBD1, which cannot be checked without DNA. The CDR3 is made up of 16 amino acids. Germline CDR1 is SGDLS and CDR2 is YYNGEE. This CDR3 is CASSPTGGFTSYEQYF.